This passage covers 6 T cell receptor beta chains from one sample sequenced in a study of PD-1 blockade in classical Hodgkin lymphoma. All patients experienced relapse after autologous stem cell transplantation, and brentuximab vedotin exposure was variable. Profiled with immunoSEQ multiplex PCR; TCRdb holds only in-frame clones, not every one. The sample carries around 60,000 clones, approximately 90% recorded once. Material: peripheral blood mononuclear cells (PBMCs), obtained before the second cycle of nivolumab. The receptor source for this set is a human donor with classical Hodgkin lymphoma.

The J gene is TRBJ1-5, the V gene TRBV4-1; unclear D gene. Germline values: CDR1 MGHRA, CDR2 YSYEKL. There are 15 residues in the CDR3. The V end was cut by 1 base, the J end by 0 bases, with 7 bases between. This CDR3 reads CASSQGPYSNQPQHF. CDR3 nucleotide sequence: TGCGCCAGCAGCCAAGGCCCTTATAGCAATCAGCCCCAGCATTTT.

J is TRBJ1-1 and V is TRBV5-6; D perhaps matches TRBD1 (6 bases). CDR3 length: 17 amino acids. The germline V gene encodes CDR1 SGHDT and CDR2 YYEEEE. V lost 0 bases, J lost 0 bases, and 15 bases lay in between. Here the CDR3 DNA reads TGTGCCAGCAGCTTGGCACAGGGAGGGAGCATGAACACTGAAGCTTTCTTT. Encoded protein: CASSLAQGGSMNTEAFF.

This clone was found once. The chain recombines TRBV9 with TRBJ2-3; 11 bases are a match to TRBD2. Germline assignment: CDR1 SGDLS and CDR2 YYNGEE. V shed 0 bases and J 2 bases; nucleotides not matched to a gene: 2. This CDR3 has 16 residues. The CDR3 sequence: CASSVGLAGTTDTQYF. CDR3 sequence (DNA): TGTGCCAGCAGCGTAGGACTAGCGGGGACCACAGATACGCAGTATTTT.

The CDR3 protein is CASSVDRGNTGELFF. The DNA for the CDR3 is TGCGCCAGCAGCGTCGACAGGGGAAACACCGGGGAGCTGTTTTTT. The chain is built from TRBV5-1 and TRBJ2-2; TRBD1 agrees at 8 bases. CDR3 size: 15 residues. Trimming took 4 bases from V and 2 from J; bases not matched to a gene: 4. Germline CDR1 is SGHRS and CDR2 is YFSETQ.

V and J are TRBV5-1 and TRBJ1-4, with TRBD1 matching 8 bases. Germline trimming cut 4 bases from V and 3 bases from J; bases unmatched to any gene: 2. Per germline, CDR1 SGHRS and CDR2 YFSETQ. This CDR3 contains 14 residues. CDR3 sequence reads: CASSPGQANEKLFF. As DNA, the CDR3 is TGCGCCAGCAGCCCGGGACAGGCTAATGAAAAACTGTTTTTT.

The V and J genes are TRBV5-1 and TRBJ1-3; D not resolved. With 4 bases removed from V and 5 bases from J, the gap between germline ends came to 13 bases. Germline V gene data show CDR1 as SGHRS and CDR2 as YFSETQ. The CDR3 runs 14 residues. The CDR3 sequence: CASSLEGSRNTIYF. CDR3 sequence (DNA): TGCGCCAGCAGCCTTGAGGGTAGTCGAAACACCATATATTTT.